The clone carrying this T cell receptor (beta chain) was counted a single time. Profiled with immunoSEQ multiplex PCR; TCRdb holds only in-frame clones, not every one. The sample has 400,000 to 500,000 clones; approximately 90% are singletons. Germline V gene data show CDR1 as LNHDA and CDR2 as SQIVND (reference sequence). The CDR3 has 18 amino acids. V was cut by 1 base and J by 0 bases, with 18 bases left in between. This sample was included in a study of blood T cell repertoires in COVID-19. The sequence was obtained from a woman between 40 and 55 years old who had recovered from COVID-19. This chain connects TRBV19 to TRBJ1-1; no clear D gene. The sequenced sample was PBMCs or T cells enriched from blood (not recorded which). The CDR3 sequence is CASSIGTRPRRMNTEAFF. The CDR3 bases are TGTGCCAGTAGTATAGGCACTAGACCCCGACGGATGAACACTGAAGCTTTCTTT.